Listed below are T cell receptor beta chains from one sample, sequenced in a study of T cell changes during pregnancy in multiple sclerosis. Profiled with immunoSEQ multiplex PCR; TCRdb holds only in-frame clones, not every one. Here the sample spans about 100,000 clones, roughly 92% being singletons. The specimen comprised peripheral blood, sampled in the second trimester of pregnancy. Every receptor here comes from a female donor with multiple sclerosis, enrolled in a pregnancy study. CDR3s include the opening cysteine and the closing phenylalanine or tryptophan. The D gene is left open where the match is weak. Size is omitted from some rows. Given values are once, few, many or a class for expanded clones.

CDR3 protein,CDR3 DNA,V gene,clone size,D gene,CDR3 length,J gene
CASSLLTGSSYEQYF,TGTGCCAGCAGTTTATTGACAGGGAGCTCCTACGAGCAGTACTTC,TRBV28,once,TRBD1,15,TRBJ2-7
CASTRVNYGYTF,TGTGCCAGCACCCGGGTTAACTATGGCTACACCTTC,TRBV28,.,.,12,TRBJ1-2
CAWLPRDRAVQGYQETQYF,TGTGCCTGGTTGCCTCGGGACAGGGCGGTGCAGGGGTACCAAGAGACCCAGTACTTC,TRBV30,.,TRBD1,19,TRBJ2-5
CASSVTAGTGTQETQYF,TGTGCCAGCAGCGTTACTGCCGGGACAGGGACCCAAGAGACCCAGTACTTC,TRBV9,.,TRBD1,17,TRBJ2-5
CAWEEDPRKTVF,TGTGCCTGGGAGGAGGACCCGAGAAAAACTGTTTTT,TRBV30,once,.,12,TRBJ1-4
CASSLDPGGNSPLHF,TGTGCCAGCAGCTTAGATCCGGGCGGGAATTCACCCCTCCACTTT,TRBV7-2,few,.,15,TRBJ1-6
CSVGTSGNYEQYF,TGCAGCGTGGGGACTAGCGGGAACTACGAGCAGTACTTC,TRBV29-1,.,TRBD2,13,TRBJ2-7
CASSYSGREDYNEQFF,TGTGCCAGCAGTTACTCCGGGAGAGAGGACTACAATGAGCAGTTCTTC,TRBV6-6,once,.,16,TRBJ2-1
CASSPQTWAYEQYF,TGTGCCAGCAGCCCCCAGACATGGGCCTACGAGCAGTACTTC,TRBV7-2,.,.,14,TRBJ2-7
CASSSRGYEQFF,TGTGCCAGCAGTAGCCGCGGCTATGAGCAGTTCTTC,TRBV6-6,.,.,12,TRBJ2-1
CASSLASGAASTEAFF,TGCGCCAGCAGCTTGGCTTCAGGGGCCGCGAGCACTGAAGCTTTCTTT,TRBV5-1,.,.,16,TRBJ1-1
CASSRFDTGTGLFF,TGTGCCAGCAGCCGATTTGACACCGGGACAGGGTTGTTCTTC,TRBV14,.,TRBD1,14,TRBJ2-1
CATRGGGSYTF,TGTGCCACCCGCGGGGGCGGAAGCTACACCTTC,TRBV6-5,.,.,11,TRBJ1-2
CASSDRFQLTGANVLTF,TGTGCCAGTAGTGACAGATTCCAACTCACTGGGGCCAACGTCCTGACTTTC,TRBV19,.,.,17,TRBJ2-6
CATSRDGQGSGNTIYF,TGTGCCACCAGCAGAGATGGACAGGGGTCTGGAAACACCATATATTTT,TRBV15,once,TRBD1,16,TRBJ1-3
CASSPRTSGNTGELFF,TGCGCCAGCAGCCCCCGGACTAGCGGAAACACCGGGGAGCTGTTTTTT,TRBV4-1,.,TRBD2,16,TRBJ2-2
CASSSTGIDEQYF,TGTGCCAGCTCATCGACAGGGATCGACGAGCAGTACTTC,TRBV18,.,TRBD1,13,TRBJ2-7
CASSLGGGQSTEAFF,TGTGCCAGCAGCCTAGGGGGGGGCCAGAGCACTGAAGCTTTCTTT,TRBV7-3,.,.,15,TRBJ1-1
CASSWDRTNEKLFF,TGTGCCAGCTCCTGGGACAGAACTAATGAAAAACTGTTTTTT,TRBV6-4,.,TRBD1,14,TRBJ1-4
CASSSTYNTEAFF,TGCGCCAGCAGCAGTACATATAACACTGAAGCTTTCTTT,TRBV5-1,.,.,13,TRBJ1-1
CSVATGANYGYTF,TGCAGCGTTGCGACAGGGGCGAACTATGGCTACACCTTC,TRBV29-1,.,TRBD1,13,TRBJ1-2
CASSGGQLPKVSYEQYF,TGTGCCAGCAGCGGGGGACAATTGCCCAAAGTAAGCTACGAGCAGTACTTC,TRBV7-9,.,.,17,TRBJ2-7
CASRGSGGVGNEQFF,TGTGCCAGCAGGGGGAGCGGAGGTGTCGGCAATGAGCAGTTCTTC,TRBV5-4,.,.,15,TRBJ2-1
CSVQGLAGNYEAKNIQYF,TGCAGCGTCCAAGGACTAGCGGGAAATTATGAGGCCAAAAACATTCAGTACTTC,TRBV29-1,.,TRBD2,18,TRBJ2-4
CASSAVPHENTDTQYF,TGTGCCAGCAGCGCAGTCCCTCACGAAAACACAGATACGCAGTATTTT,TRBV7-2,.,.,16,TRBJ2-3
CASSLGGGQPQHF,TGCGCCAGCAGCCTAGGGGGGGGTCAGCCCCAGCATTTT,TRBV4-1,.,.,13,TRBJ1-5
CASSSLGGSGETQYF,TGCGCCAGCAGCAGCCTTGGCGGAAGCGGAGAGACCCAGTACTTC,TRBV5-1,.,.,15,TRBJ2-5
CASSLAQGNTEAFF,TGCGCCAGCAGCTTGGCCCAGGGGAACACTGAAGCTTTCTTT,TRBV5-1,.,.,14,TRBJ1-1
CAISEPSEEAEKLFF,TGTGCCATCAGTGAGCCGTCAGAGGAAGCAGAAAAACTGTTTTTT,TRBV10-3,.,.,15,TRBJ1-4
CAWRDRAGTEAFF,TGTGCCTGGAGGGACAGGGCTGGCACTGAAGCTTTCTTT,TRBV30,.,TRBD1,13,TRBJ1-1
CASSSAGGYTF,TGTGCCAGCAGTTCTGCCGGTGGCTACACCTTC,TRBV6-5,.,.,11,TRBJ1-2
CASSSSRRLAGGAPYEQYF,TGTGCCAGCAGCTCGAGCCGGAGACTAGCGGGAGGGGCCCCCTACGAGCAGTACTTC,TRBV7-9,.,TRBD2,19,TRBJ2-7
CASSEYGANTEAFF,TGTGCCAGCAGTGAATATGGGGCGAACACTGAAGCTTTCTTT,TRBV25-1,.,.,14,TRBJ1-1
CASSIARSETQYF,TGTGCCAGTAGTATAGCTCGTAGCGAAACGCAGTATTTT,TRBV19,.,.,13,TRBJ2-3
CASSRQGGETQYF,TGTGCCAGCAGCCGACAGGGGGGTGAGACCCAGTACTTC,TRBV9,.,TRBD1,13,TRBJ2-5
CASSSGAGGRVNEQFF,TGCGCCAGCAGCTCGGGGGCCGGGGGGCGCGTGAATGAGCAGTTCTTC,TRBV5-1,.,.,16,TRBJ2-1
CASSERGGTYGYTF,TGTGCCAGCAGTGAAAGGGGGGGTACCTATGGCTACACCTTC,TRBV6-1,.,.,14,TRBJ1-2
CATSGEGRAKNIQYF,TGTGCCACCAGCGGGGAGGGCAGAGCCAAAAACATTCAGTACTTC,TRBV15,.,TRBD2,15,TRBJ2-4
CASSIYPGAGTEAFF,TGTGCCAGTAGTATTTATCCAGGGGCGGGCACTGAAGCTTTCTTT,TRBV19,.,.,15,TRBJ1-1
CASSSGQGDEKLFF,TGCGCCAGCAGCTCGGGACAGGGTGATGAAAAACTGTTTTTT,TRBV5-1,.,TRBD1,14,TRBJ1-4
CASSAGQLRNTEAFF,TGTGCCAGCAGTGCAGGGCAGCTAAGGAACACTGAAGCTTTCTTT,TRBV2,.,.,15,TRBJ1-1
CASSFDSYNEQFF,TGTGCCAGCAGCTTTGACTCTTACAATGAGCAGTTCTTC,TRBV7-3,.,.,13,TRBJ2-1
CAWSDGLAGDLMAIDKNIQYF,TGTGCCTGGAGTGACGGACTAGCGGGAGATCTTATGGCAATAGACAAAAACATTCAGTACTTC,TRBV30,few,TRBD2,21,TRBJ2-4
CASRSGTAYEQYF,TGTGCCAGCAGGTCCGGGACAGCCTACGAGCAGTACTTC,TRBV2,.,TRBD1,13,TRBJ2-7
CASSYSDSSYNEQFF,TGTGCCAGCAGTTACTCAGATAGCTCCTACAATGAGCAGTTCTTC,TRBV6-6,.,.,15,TRBJ2-1
CASSTPRVSGGIRPGELFF,TGTGCCAGCAGCACCCCGAGGGTTAGCGGGGGAATACGCCCCGGGGAGCTGTTTTTT,TRBV9,.,TRBD2,19,TRBJ2-2
CASSFSGQGYGYTF,TGTGCCAGCAGCTTCTCGGGACAGGGATATGGCTACACCTTC,TRBV7-2,.,TRBD1,14,TRBJ1-2
CASSPGTGARGYTF,TGTGCCAGCAGTCCCGGGACAGGGGCGCGCGGCTACACCTTC,TRBV7-3,.,TRBD1,14,TRBJ1-2
CASSLGSLAGAGANVLTF,TGTGCCAGCAGCTTAGGAAGCTTGGCGGGGGCTGGGGCCAACGTCCTGACTTTC,TRBV11-3,.,TRBD2,18,TRBJ2-6
CASSQSQQGGSGNTIYF,TGTGCCAGCAGCCAGTCCCAACAGGGGGGCTCTGGAAACACCATATATTTT,TRBV4-2,.,TRBD1,17,TRBJ1-3
CASSLRTSGSMDTQYF,TGTGCCAGCAGCCTTAGGACTAGCGGGAGCATGGATACGCAGTATTTT,TRBV7-2,.,TRBD2,16,TRBJ2-3
CASSSLSGYGYTF,TGTGCCAGCAGCAGTCTCTCGGGCTATGGCTACACCTTC,TRBV2,few,.,13,TRBJ1-2
CASYGQGSQETQYF,TGTGCCAGCTATGGACAGGGGTCCCAAGAGACCCAGTACTTC,TRBV5-6,.,TRBD1,14,TRBJ2-5
CASSYSMLAGDTIYF,TGTGCCAGCAGTTACTCGATGCTTGCTGGAGACACCATATATTTT,TRBV6-5,.,.,15,TRBJ1-3
CAISEFSTGNTEAFF,TGTGCCATCAGTGAGTTCTCGACAGGGAACACTGAAGCTTTCTTT,TRBV10-3,.,.,15,TRBJ1-1
CATLCFFSTDTQYF,TGTGCCACCCTATGCTTTTTCAGCACAGATACGCAGTATTTT,TRBV2,.,.,14,TRBJ2-3
CASSPSGTRYEQYF,TGTGCCAGCAGCCCATCCGGGACTAGGTACGAGCAGTACTTC,TRBV11-2,.,TRBD2,14,TRBJ2-7
CASSPGTGGWEQYF,TGTGCCAGCAGCCCAGGGACAGGGGGGTGGGAGCAGTACTTC,TRBV7-9,.,TRBD1,14,TRBJ2-7
CASYSSYEQYF,TGTGCCAGCTACAGCTCCTACGAGCAGTACTTC,TRBV6-5,.,.,11,TRBJ2-7
CAISEIRVGQYQETQYF,TGTGCCATCAGTGAAATCAGAGTTGGACAGTACCAAGAGACCCAGTACTTC,TRBV10-3,.,.,17,TRBJ2-5